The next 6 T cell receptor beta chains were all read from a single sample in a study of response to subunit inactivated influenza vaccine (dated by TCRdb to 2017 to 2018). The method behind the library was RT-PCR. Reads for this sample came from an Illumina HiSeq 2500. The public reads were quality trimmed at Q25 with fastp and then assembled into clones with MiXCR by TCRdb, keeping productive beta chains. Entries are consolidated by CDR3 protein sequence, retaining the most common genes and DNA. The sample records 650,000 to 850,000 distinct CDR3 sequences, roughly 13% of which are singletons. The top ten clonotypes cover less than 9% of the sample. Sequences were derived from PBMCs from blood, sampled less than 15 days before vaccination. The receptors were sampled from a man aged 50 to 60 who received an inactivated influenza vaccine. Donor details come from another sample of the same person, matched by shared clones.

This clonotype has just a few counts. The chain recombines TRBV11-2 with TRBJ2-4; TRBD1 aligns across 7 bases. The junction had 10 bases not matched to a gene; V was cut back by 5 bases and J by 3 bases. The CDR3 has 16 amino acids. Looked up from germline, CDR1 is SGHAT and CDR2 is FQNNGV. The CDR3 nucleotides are TGTGCCAGCAGCACACCCCGCAACAGGGGCAAAAACATTCAGTACTTC. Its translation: CASSTPRNRGKNIQYF.

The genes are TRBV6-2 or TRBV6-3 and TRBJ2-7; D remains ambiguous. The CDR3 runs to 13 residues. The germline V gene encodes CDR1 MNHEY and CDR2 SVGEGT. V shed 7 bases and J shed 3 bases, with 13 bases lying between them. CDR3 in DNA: TGTGCCAGCAATAGCCCTATTAGCTACGAGCAGTACTTC. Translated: CASNSPISYEQYF.

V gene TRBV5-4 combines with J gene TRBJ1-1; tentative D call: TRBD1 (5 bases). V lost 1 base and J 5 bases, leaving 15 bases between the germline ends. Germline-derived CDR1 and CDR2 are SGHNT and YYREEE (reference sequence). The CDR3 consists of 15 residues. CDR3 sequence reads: CASSLRLGENTEAFF. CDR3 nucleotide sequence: TGTGCCAGCAGCTTGAGGTTAGGGGAGAATACTGAAGCTTTCTTT.

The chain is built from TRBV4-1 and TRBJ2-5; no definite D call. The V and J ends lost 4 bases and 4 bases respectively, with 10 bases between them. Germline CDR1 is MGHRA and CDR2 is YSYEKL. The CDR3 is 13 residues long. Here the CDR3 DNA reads TGCGCCAGCAGCCGCTTATCGGGAGAGACCCAGTACTTC. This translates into CASSRLSGETQYF.

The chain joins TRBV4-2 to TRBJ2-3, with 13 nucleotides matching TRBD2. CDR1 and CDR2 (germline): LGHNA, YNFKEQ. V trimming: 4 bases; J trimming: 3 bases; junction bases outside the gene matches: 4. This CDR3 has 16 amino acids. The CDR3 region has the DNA TGTGCCAGCAGCCGAGGACTAGCGGGAGATACAGATACGCAGTATTTT. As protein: CASSRGLAGDTDTQYF.

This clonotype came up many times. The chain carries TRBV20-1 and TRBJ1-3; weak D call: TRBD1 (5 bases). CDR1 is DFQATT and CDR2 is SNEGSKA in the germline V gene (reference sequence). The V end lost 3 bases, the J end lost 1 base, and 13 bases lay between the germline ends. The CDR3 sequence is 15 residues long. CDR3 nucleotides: TGCAGTGCTAGTGGGGGGTCTTTGTCTGGAAACACCATATATTTT. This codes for CSASGGSLSGNTIYF.